This record looks at one T cell receptor beta chain sequence and its context. What it recognizes is unknown. The sample comes from a study of cytomegalovirus exposure and HLA in healthy donors. Overall study context: Out of approximately 400 genotyped donors, 81% belonged to the Caucasian-associated ancestry cluster. Findings and caveats of the study: Associated with cytomegalovirus, according to the listing, were some 150 TCR beta chains.

PCR employed 60 Vbeta and 13 Jbeta primers. Measured with immunoSEQ multiplex PCR; TCRdb has only the in-frame clones, and not every one. The sample consists of 130,000 to 150,000 clones, around 80% of them appearing once. V shed 6 bases and J 0 bases; nucleotides not matched to a gene: 3. CDR3 length: 15 amino acids. Germline assignment: CDR1 MNHEY and CDR2 SMNVEV (reference sequence). V and J are TRBV27 and TRBJ2-2, with TRBD1 identical over 8 bases. The sequence came from a man aged 30-40 years in good health and CMV-seronegative. Sample: PBMCs. The CDR3 sequence is CASRTGEANTGELFF. The CDR3 nucleotides are TGTGCCAGCAGGACAGGGGAAGCGAACACCGGGGAGCTGTTTTTT.